These 8 T cell receptor beta chains share one sample of origin, sequenced in a study of PD-1 blockade in classical Hodgkin lymphoma. Repertoires were generated with immunoSEQ multiplex PCR, while TCRdb's copy carries only in-frame clones and drops some. The sample has 40,000 to 45,000 clones, roughly 73% seen once. With no exception, relapse followed autologous stem cell transplantation in all patients, and brentuximab vedotin exposure varied. Sequenced material: peripheral blood mononuclear cells (PBMCs), taken at baseline. The source of these receptors is a human donor with classical Hodgkin lymphoma.

The chain is built from TRBV7-2 and TRBJ2-3; D is uncertain. V was cut by 5 bases and J by 2 bases, with 5 bases left in between. The germline CDR1 and CDR2 sequences are SGHTA and FQGNSA. CDR3 length: 12 residues. The DNA of the CDR3 is TGTGCCAGCAGCCCGCACACAGATACGCAGTATTTT. Encoded protein: CASSPHTDTQYF.

The chain couples TRBV18 to TRBJ1-5; D unresolved. The length of the CDR3 is 13 residues. V gave up 2 bases and J gave up 5 bases, with 7 bases separating them. Germline V gives CDR1 KGHSH, CDR2 LQKENI. CDR3 sequence: CASSPFPDQPQHF. CDR3 sequence (DNA): TGTGCCAGCTCACCATTCCCCGATCAGCCCCAGCATTTT.

The rearrangement uses TRBV2 and TRBJ2-7; 8 positions match TRBD1. This CDR3 spans 14 amino acids. Germline CDR1 SNHLY, CDR2 FYNNEI. J lost 0 bases, V lost 6 bases, and 4 bases had no gene match. For the CDR3, the DNA is TGTGCCAGCAGGGAGACAGGGGACTCCTACGAGCAGTACTTC. Translated: CASRETGDSYEQYF.

This sequence joins TRBV7-8 and TRBJ1-2; 7 bases line up with TRBD1. V was clipped by 1 base and J by 8 bases; unmatched bases: 4. Looked up from germline, CDR1 is SGHVS and CDR2 is FQNEAQ. The CDR3 runs to 13 residues. In DNA, the CDR3 is TGTGCCAGCAGCTTAGACAGGGGTGGCGGCTACACCTTC. It is translated as CASSLDRGGGYTF.

The V and J genes are TRBV14 and TRBJ2-5; D ambiguous. Germline-derived CDR1 and CDR2 are SGHDN and FVKESK. Trimming shortened V by 4 bases and J by 7 bases, and 10 bases separated the two germline ends. This CDR3 has 12 amino acids. CDR3 sequence: CASSRWSGTQYF. CDR3 coding DNA: TGTGCCAGCAGCCGATGGTCGGGGACCCAGTACTTC.

This clone was counted a few times. This chain links TRBV29-1 with TRBJ2-5; TRBD2 is a possible D gene (7 bases). This CDR3 is built from 14 residues. V shed 4 bases and J shed 5 bases, with 17 bases lying between them. Germline CDR1 SQVTM, CDR2 ANQGSEA. This chain's CDR3 is CSVAEGGGDETQYF. DNA for the CDR3: TGCAGCGTTGCCGAGGGGGGGGGCGATGAGACCCAGTACTTC.

V gene TRBV6-5 combines with J gene TRBJ1-5; no clear D. Trimming shortened V by 7 bases and J by 0 bases, and 13 bases separated the two germline ends. The CDR3 spans 15 residues. In germline, CDR1 is MNHEY, CDR2 SVGAGI. The DNA for the CDR3 is TGTGCCAGCAAAAGGACGGCGGATAGCAATCAGCCCCAGCATTTT. As protein: CASKRTADSNQPQHF.

Only a few counts were recorded for this clone. The rearrangement joins TRBV7-9 to TRBJ1-4; TRBD1 matches at 9 bases. Unmatched junction bases numbered 3, after V lost 5 bases and J lost 5 bases. The germline gives CDR1 SEHNR, CDR2 FQNEAQ (reference sequence). The CDR3 spans 14 residues. The CDR3, as DNA: TGTGCCAGCAGCCTGGGACAGGGAAATGAAAAACTGTTTTTT. Translating gives CASSLGQGNEKLFF. Based on the CDR3 plus reference TRBV7-9 and TRBJ1-4, the full variable domain is DTGVSQNPRHKITKRGQNVTFRCDPISEHNRLYWYRQTLGQGPEFLTYFQNEAQLEKSRLLSDRFSAERPKGSFSTLEIQRTEQGDSAMYLCASSLGQGNEKLFFGSGTQLSVL.